The 20 T cell receptor beta chains given below trace back to one sample, sequenced in a study of T cells in Graves' hyperthyroidism and ophthalmopathy. Using RNA transcripts as the source, TCR beta CDR3 regions were amplified. RT-PCR in the first round (using the HTBI primer set) targeted the TCR CDR3. TCRdb used MiXCR to reprocess the multiplex PCR reads, holding one entry per CDR3 protein. This sample carries a few hundred thousand distinct CDR3 sequences, roughly 15% of them seen once, and the ten largest clones take around a fifth. The sample comprised blood. The source is a woman under 40 with Graves' ophthalmopathy.

The rearrangement joins TRBV2 to TRBJ2-7, with D unclear. Germline V lookup: CDR1 SNHLY, CDR2 FYNNEI. The germline V and J ends were trimmed by 7 bases and 3 bases, with 10 bases remaining between them. The CDR3 loop spans 12 amino acids. CDR3 DNA sequence: TGTGCCAGCATTTCGGCCGGCTACGAGCAGTACTTC. Encoded protein: CASISAGYEQYF.

This clonotype was seen only a few times. The rearrangement links TRBV4-2 to TRBJ2-7; D possibly corresponds to TRBD1 (6 bases). Germline V gives CDR1 LGHNA, CDR2 YNFKEQ. The CDR3 totals 14 residues. V shed 6 bases and J shed 1 base, with 13 bases lying between them. CDR3 sequence (DNA): TGTGCCAGCAGTAGTATTACAGGGTCCTACGAGCAGTACTTC. The encoded protein is CASSSITGSYEQYF.

This clonotype was counted ten times or more. The DNA of the CDR3 is TGCAGTGCTAGAGATTCACAGGGCGGGTATAGCAATCAGCCCCAGCATTTT. Its translation is CSARDSQGGYSNQPQHF. The chain links TRBV20-1 to TRBJ1-5, with D tentatively TRBD1 (6 bases). V lost 0 bases and J 0 bases, leaving 15 bases between the germline ends. This CDR3 comprises 17 residues. Germline CDR1 reads DFQATT; CDR2 reads SNEGSKA (reference sequence).

At least ten counts were recorded for this clonotype. V is TRBV18 and J is TRBJ2-7; TRBD1 matches 9 bases. Looked up from germline, CDR1 is KGHSH and CDR2 is LQKENI. V lost 4 bases and J lost 3; bases outside the gene matches: 7. The CDR3 length is 15 residues. The DNA of the CDR3 is TGTGCCAGCTCACGAGCCGGGACAGGGAACTACGAGCAGTACTTC. Amino acids: CASSRAGTGNYEQYF.

V gene TRBV19 combines with J gene TRBJ2-7, with 7 bases identical to TRBD2. Germline values: CDR1 LNHDA, CDR2 SQIVND (reference sequence). With 7 bases clipped from V and 0 bases from J, the junction kept 9 bases outside the gene matches. The CDR3 is made up of 15 amino acids. The CDR3 here is CASTKGGPSSYEQYF. The CDR3 DNA reads as TGTGCCAGTACCAAGGGAGGGCCTTCCTCCTACGAGCAGTACTTC.

This clonotype occurred many times. CDR3 DNA sequence: TGTGCCAGCAGTGGTATTACGGGAGGACGGATGGAGACCCAGTACTTC. Encoded protein: CASSGITGGRMETQYF. The chain has TRBV6-2 or TRBV6-3 and TRBJ2-5; 7 bases are a match to TRBD2. CDR3 length: 16 amino acids. J lost 5 bases, V lost 5 bases, and 14 bases had no gene match. CDR1 is MNHEY and CDR2 is SVGEGT in the germline V gene.

This clonotype appeared many times. The rearrangement uses TRBV5-1 and TRBJ2-7; D is perhaps TRBD1 (5 bases). The V and J ends lost 5 bases and 2 bases respectively, with 14 bases between them. CDR1 SGHRS and CDR2 YFSETQ come from the germline V gene. The CDR3 loop spans 14 amino acids. The CDR3 sequence: CASRIRQGAYEQYF. The CDR3 nucleotides read TGCGCCAGCAGAATTCGCCAGGGCGCCTACGAGCAGTACTTC.

V is TRBV10-2 and J is TRBJ2-5; 9 bases are shared with TRBD2. CDR1 is WSHSY, CDR2 SAAADI, per germline. The V gene end was trimmed by 4 bases and the J gene end by 1 base; junction bases not matched to a gene: 7. CDR3 length equals 16 residues. This CDR3 is CASSVPTSGFQETQYF. Here the CDR3 DNA reads TGCGCCAGCAGTGTTCCGACTAGCGGATTCCAAGAGACCCAGTACTTC.

This clonotype was detected a few times. The gene calls are TRBV9 and TRBJ1-2; no clear D gene. This CDR3 has 15 residues. Trimming pared 4 bases from V and 3 bases from J, leaving 16 bases between. Per germline, CDR1 SGDLS and CDR2 YYNGEE. The CDR3 is CASSQTMYEHYGYTF. The CDR3 coding sequence is TGTGCCAGCAGCCAAACGATGTACGAACACTATGGCTACACCTTC.

This clonotype was found many times. The chain combines TRBV20-1 with TRBJ1-1; D is ambiguous. CDR1 DFQATT and CDR2 SNEGSKA come from the germline V gene (reference sequence). The V and J ends lost 6 bases and 0 bases respectively, with 20 bases between them. The CDR3 totals 16 residues. The CDR3 sequence is CSAGGDNRGMNTEAFF. The CDR3 nucleotides are TGCAGTGCGGGCGGAGACAACAGAGGAATGAACACTGAAGCTTTCTTT.

This clonotype has at least ten counts. The chain is built from TRBV7-3 and TRBJ2-7; weak D call: TRBD1 (6 bases). This CDR3 spans 17 amino acids. V was cut by 5 bases and J by 0 bases, with 20 bases left in between. Looked up from germline, CDR1 is SGHTA and CDR2 is FQGTGA. CDR3 residues: CASSPYIHRESSYEQYF. The CDR3 bases are TGTGCCAGCAGCCCCTATATCCACAGGGAGAGCTCCTACGAGCAGTACTTC.

At least ten counts were recorded for this clonotype. This chain uses TRBV20-1 with TRBJ1-1, with TRBD1 identical over 7 bases. Germline V gives CDR1 DFQATT, CDR2 SNEGSKA (reference sequence). The CDR3 length is 14 residues. V gave up 3 bases and J gave up 0 bases; unmatched junction bases: 4. The DNA for the CDR3 is TGCAGTGCTAGTAAACAGGGGATGAACACTGAAGCTTTCTTT. This sequence encodes CSASKQGMNTEAFF.

This clonotype was detected many times. The V call is TRBV7-2, the J call TRBJ2-1; unclear D gene. Between the trimmed V and J ends, which lost 5 bases and 7 bases, there was a span of 6 bases. CDR3 size: 11 residues. Germline assignment: CDR1 SGHTA and CDR2 FQGNSA. In DNA form, the CDR3 reads TGTGCCAGCAGCCAGTGGAATGAGCAGTTCTTC. This sequence encodes CASSQWNEQFF. The whole variable domain, remainder taken from reference TRBV7-2 and TRBJ2-1, is GAGVSQSPSNKVTEKGKDVELRCDPISGHTALYWYRQSLGQGLEFLIYFQGNSAPDKSGLPSDRFSAERTGGSVSTLTIQRTQQEDSAVYLCASSQWNEQFFGPGTRLTVL.

This clonotype was recorded a few times. The chain is built from TRBV2 and TRBJ2-1; 12 bases map to TRBD2. CDR3 length equals 16 residues. The J segment lost 8 bases and the V segment lost 3 bases, leaving 8 bases of the junction unmatched. Germline CDR1 is SNHLY and CDR2 is FYNNEI. CDR3 protein: CASSDLLAGGEYEQFF. Written as DNA, the CDR3 is TGTGCCAGCAGTGATCTTCTAGCGGGGGGGGAGTATGAGCAGTTCTTC.

This clonotype was seen at least ten times. The V gene is TRBV28, the J gene TRBJ1-6; D is unclear. This CDR3 region has 15 residues. The germline V gene has CDR1 MDHEN and CDR2 SYDVKM. V was trimmed by 6 bases and J by 7 bases, leaving 16 bases between them. CDR3 loop: CASRLGRGGNSPLHF. Here the CDR3 DNA reads TGTGCCAGCAGACTCGGTCGGGGTGGAAATTCACCCCTCCACTTT.

Notes on this clonotype: This is likely a read error, given that the CDR3 carries no conserved phenylalanine or tryptophan at its end. The chain employs TRBV6-2 or TRBV6-3 and TRBJ2-3; 8 bases are a match to TRBD1. In germline, CDR1 is MNHEY, CDR2 SVGEGT. The CDR3 is made up of 14 amino acids. Trimming took 6 bases from V and 3 from J; bases not matched to a gene: 5. Here the CDR3 reads CASRRTGWTDTQYS. Here the CDR3 DNA reads TGTGCCAGCAGGAGGACAGGGTGGACAGATACGCAGTATTCT.

The chain recombines TRBV19 with TRBJ2-3; TRBD1 matches at 9 bases. The length of the CDR3 is 16 residues. Germline lookup yields CDR1 LNHDA and CDR2 SQIVND (reference sequence). The junction had 11 bases not matched to a gene; V was cut back by 7 bases and J by 3 bases. CDR3 in DNA: TGTGCCAGTACCTTCGGGACGGGACAGGGTACAGATACGCAGTATTTT. It codes for CASTFGTGQGTDTQYF.

This clonotype was picked up many times. The V and J genes are TRBV10-3 and TRBJ1-1; D remains unclear. The V and J ends lost 3 bases and 0 bases respectively, with 8 bases between them. Looked up from germline, CDR1 is ENHRY and CDR2 is SYGVKD. The CDR3 consists of 14 residues. CDR3 loop: CAISDRGLNTEAFF. The DNA for the CDR3 is TGTGCCATCAGTGATCGGGGATTGAACACTGAAGCTTTCTTT.

This clonotype came up a few times. V and J are TRBV16 and TRBJ1-1; D is ambiguous. The CDR3 spans 15 residues. V lost 2 bases, J lost 5 bases, and 15 bases lay in between. Per the germline V gene, CDR1 is KGHSY and CDR2 is FQNENV. The CDR3 bases are TGTGCCAGCAGCCAAAGAGGACCATCGCGGACTGAAGCTTTCTTT. This translates into CASSQRGPSRTEAFF.

This clonotype was observed many times. The chain couples TRBV11-3 to TRBJ2-2; 11 bases fit TRBD2. The CDR3 totals 14 residues. The germline V gene encodes CDR1 SGHNT and CDR2 YENEEA. Germline trimming cut 4 bases from V and 5 bases from J; bases unmatched to any gene: 0. The CDR3 loop is CASSWTSGTGELFF. CDR3 DNA sequence: TGTGCCAGCAGCTGGACTAGCGGGACCGGGGAGCTGTTTTTT.